The 30 T cell receptor beta chains below all came from one sample that was sequenced in a study of shared clonotypes between healthy human individuals. Profiling relied on immunoSEQ multiplex PCR, and the TCRdb table lists in-frame clones only, not all of them. The sample lists 450,000 to 550,000 clones; 79% were seen once. The sequencing input was PBMCs. These receptors all stem from a woman aged 40-49 years in good health. Some clones in this sample may be carry-over from other donors' samples.

In this sample, this clone turned up a few times. The chain recombines TRBV6-5 with TRBJ2-1; TRBD1 might be the D (7 bases). There are 15 residues in the CDR3. Germline CDR1 MNHEY, CDR2 SVGAGI. The ends were cut back, 7 bases at V and 1 base at J, with 14 bases in the middle. DNA of the CDR3: TGTGCCAGCACCAAGGGGGCGGGATCCTACAATGAGCAGTTCTTC. Translated: CASTKGAGSYNEQFF.

The V gene is TRBV2, the J gene TRBJ2-4; 9 bases match TRBD1. With 6 bases clipped from V and 8 bases from J, the junction kept 8 bases outside the gene matches. Per germline, CDR1 SNHLY and CDR2 FYNNEI. The CDR3 runs 14 residues. The CDR3 sequence is CASRTHRGRYIQYF. The CDR3 DNA sequence: TGTGCCAGCAGAACCCACAGGGGGCGGTACATTCAGTACTTC. The whole variable domain, filled in from reference TRBV2 and TRBJ2-4, reads EPEVTQTPSHQVTQMGQEVILRCVPISNHLYFYWYRQILGQKVEFLVSFYNNEISEKSEIFDDQFSVERPDGSNFTLKIRSTKLEDSAMYFCASRTHRGRYIQYFGAGTRLSVL.

This CDR3 is CARSAQESANEKLFF. CDR3 nucleotides: TGTGCCAGAAGCGCACAGGAATCCGCTAATGAAAAACTGTTTTTT. The rearrangement uses TRBV5-3 and TRBJ1-4, with D perhaps TRBD1 (5 bases). TRBV5-3 is an open reading frame, and its role is uncertain. V was clipped by 4 bases and J by 3 bases, with 13 bases between them. This CDR3 is built from 15 residues.

The rearrangement joins TRBV28 to TRBJ2-2; 7 nucleotides match TRBD1. This CDR3 contains 17 residues. With 5 bases clipped from V and 5 bases from J, the junction kept 14 bases outside the gene matches. Germline loops: CDR1 MDHEN, CDR2 SYDVKM. CDR3 loop: CASSPLQYRGTTGELFF. CDR3 bases: TGTGCCAGCAGTCCCCTCCAATACAGGGGAACGACCGGGGAGCTGTTTTTT. Full variable domain (outside the CDR3, taken from reference TRBV28 and TRBJ2-2): DVKVTQSSRYLVKRTGEKVFLECVQDMDHENMFWYRQDPGLGLRLIYFSYDVKMKEKGDIPEGYSVSREKKERFSLILESASTNQTSMYLCASSPLQYRGTTGELFFGEGSRLTVL.

This chain uses TRBV27 with TRBJ2-3; no firm D call. The V gene's germline CDR1 is MNHEY and CDR2 SMNVEV (reference sequence). There are 14 residues in the CDR3. Trimming removed 1 base from V and 1 base from J, with 6 bases in between. The CDR3 DNA follows: TGTGCCAGCAGTTTATACCAGGGCACAGATACGCAGTATTTT. Its translation is CASSLYQGTDTQYF.

The chain couples TRBV12-2 to TRBJ1-2; TRBD1 is the table's D call, not checked against the DNA. TRBV12-2 is deemed a pseudogene. This CDR3 has 16 residues. CDR3 region: CASRPARQVLRYGYTF. The CDR3 bases are TGTGCAAGTCGCCCCGCGCGACAGGTTCTTCGCTATGGCTACACCTTC.

The chain couples TRBV5-5 to TRBJ2-1, with D unclear. Germline loops: CDR1 SGHKS, CDR2 YYEKEE (reference sequence). The CDR3 spans 13 residues. Trimming shortened V by 0 bases and J by 3 bases, and 4 bases separated the two germline ends. Written as DNA, the CDR3 is TGTGCCAGCAGCTTGGCTAACTACAATGAGCAGTTCTTC. The encoded protein is CASSLANYNEQFF.

This chain joins TRBV30 and TRBJ2-5; 7 nucleotides align to TRBD2. V lost 2 bases to trimming and J lost 5 bases; unmatched junction nucleotides: 5. CDR1 and CDR2 (germline): GTSNPN, SVGIG (reference sequence). The CDR3 is made up of 13 amino acids. The CDR3: CAWSFWGGETQYF. In nucleotides, the CDR3 is TGTGCCTGGAGTTTTTGGGGGGGGGAGACCCAGTACTTC.

The J gene is TRBJ2-7, the V gene TRBV27; 8 bases are shared with TRBD2. J gave up 2 bases and V 3 bases, and 3 bases lay outside the gene matches. CDR3 size: 14 residues. Germline CDR1 reads MNHEY; CDR2 reads SMNVEV (reference sequence). The CDR3 bases are TGTGCCAGCAGTTTTTCTAGCGGGCCCTACGAGCAGTACTTC. It encodes CASSFSSGPYEQYF.

The chain combines TRBV5-4 with TRBJ2-1; D is undetermined. The V end was cut by 1 base, the J end by 0 bases, with 8 bases between. The CDR3 runs to 15 residues. CDR1 SGHNT and CDR2 YYREEE come from the germline V gene (reference sequence). The CDR3 is CASSLISGSYNEQFF. CDR3 DNA: TGTGCCAGCAGCTTGATTTCAGGCTCCTACAATGAGCAGTTCTTC.

The V and J genes are TRBV5-1 and TRBJ2-1; possibly TRBD1 for D (6 bases). This CDR3 is 18 amino acids long. V lost 0 bases, J lost 0 bases, and 16 bases lay in between. CDR1 and CDR2 (germline): SGHRS, YFSETQ. This CDR3 reads CASSLGAYGTLSYNEQFF. Here the CDR3 DNA reads TGCGCCAGCAGCTTGGGAGCATACGGGACACTCTCCTACAATGAGCAGTTCTTC.

The CDR3 is CASSQEGGRGFEQFF. The CDR3 DNA sequence: TGTGCCAGCAGCCAAGAGGGCGGGAGAGGTTTTGAGCAGTTCTTC. The chain links TRBV4-2 to TRBJ2-1; TRBD2 matches 7 bases. Per the germline V gene, CDR1 is LGHNA and CDR2 is YNFKEQ. With 0 bases clipped from V and 9 bases from J, the junction kept 8 bases outside the gene matches. The CDR3 totals 15 residues.

This chain joins TRBV19 and TRBJ2-1, with 9 positions matching TRBD2. From germline, CDR1 is LNHDA and CDR2 SQIVND (reference sequence). This CDR3 is 17 amino acids long. Trimming took 3 bases from V and 7 from J; bases not matched to a gene: 13. CDR3 sequence: CASSIGVLSGRVNEQFF. CDR3 coding DNA: TGTGCCAGTAGTATTGGGGTCCTTAGCGGGAGAGTAAATGAGCAGTTCTTC. Together with reference TRBV19 and TRBJ2-1, the CDR3 gives the full variable domain: DGGITQSPKYLFRKEGQNVTLSCEQNLNHDAMYWYRQDPGQGLRLIYYSQIVNDFQKGDIAEGYSVSREKKESFPLTVTSAQKNPTAFYLCASSIGVLSGRVNEQFFGPGTRLTVL.

This clone has only one observation. The V call is TRBV27, the J call TRBJ2-1, with 7 bases aligning to TRBD2. This CDR3 contains 14 residues. The V segment lost 7 bases and the J segment 4 bases; nucleotides outside the gene matches: 7. CDR1 is MNHEY and CDR2 is SMNVEV in the germline V gene (reference sequence). The CDR3 bases are TGTGCCAGCACCCTAAAGGGAGGGTACAATGAGCAGTTCTTC. As protein: CASTLKGGYNEQFF.

The rearrangement uses TRBV6-1 and TRBJ2-3, with D perhaps matching TRBD2 (5 bases). V lost 5 bases, J lost 2 bases, and 14 bases lay in between. Germline V lookup: CDR1 MNHNS, CDR2 SASEGT. This CDR3 has 15 residues. Here the CDR3 DNA reads TGTGCCAGCAGTTCATCCTGGACTGTCACAGATACGCAGTATTTT. Its protein is CASSSSWTVTDTQYF.

The genes are TRBV14 and TRBJ2-3; 7 bases are a match to TRBD2. V gave up 1 base and J gave up 1 base; unmatched junction bases: 5. The CDR3 runs 16 residues. Germline assignment: CDR1 SGHDN and CDR2 FVKESK. The CDR3 DNA reads TGTGCCAGCAGCCAAGTTTACCTAGCGGGCACAGATACGCAGTATTTT. Translated: CASSQVYLAGTDTQYF.

This clone was seen ten or more times. The rearrangement links TRBV4-2 to TRBJ1-1, with unresolved D. Germline-derived CDR1 and CDR2 are LGHNA and YNFKEQ. The V end lost 4 bases, the J end lost 1 base, and 10 bases lay between the germline ends. CDR3 length: 14 amino acids. The CDR3 bases are TGTGCCAGCAGCCCCCCCCTAGGGAACACTGAAGCTTTCTTT. This translates into CASSPPLGNTEAFF.

The chain has TRBV4-2 and TRBJ2-1, with 11 bases matching TRBD2. The V segment lost 1 base and the J segment 8 bases; nucleotides outside the gene matches: 7. The germline gives CDR1 LGHNA, CDR2 YNFKEQ. The CDR3 has 16 residues. The CDR3 coding sequence is TGTGCCAGCAGCCAAGGACTAGCGGGGCCCCGGGATGAGCAGTTCTTC. It specifies CASSQGLAGPRDEQFF.

J is TRBJ1-2 and V is TRBV18; D call uncertain. CDR3 length: 12 residues. Germline V gives CDR1 KGHSH, CDR2 LQKENI. Trimming left V 2 bases short and J 4 bases short, with 5 bases between. CDR3 DNA sequence: TGTGCCAGCTCACCAACCAGCTATGGCTACACCTTC. It is translated as CASSPTSYGYTF.

This clone was observed a single time. The V call is TRBV7-9, the J call TRBJ2-7, with TRBD1 matching 9 bases. CDR1 and CDR2 from the germline V gene are SEHNR and FQNEAQ (reference sequence). The CDR3 extends over 15 amino acids. The V gene end was trimmed by 1 base and the J gene end by 5 bases; junction bases not matched to a gene: 6. As DNA, the CDR3 is TGTGCCAGCAGCTTAGAGGGACAGGGCGTGAACGAGCAGTACTTC. Its protein is CASSLEGQGVNEQYF.

The chain joins TRBV4-1 to TRBJ2-5; D may match TRBD1 or TRBD2 (5 bases each). Germline values: CDR1 MGHRA, CDR2 YSYEKL. The length of the CDR3 is 14 residues. V was clipped by 3 bases and J by 4 bases, with 12 bases between them. The CDR3 spells CASSQGTSVETQYF. The CDR3 bases are TGCGCCAGCAGCCAGGGGACCTCTGTAGAGACCCAGTACTTC.

A single count supports this clone. The chain uses TRBV6-4 and TRBJ2-5; TRBD1 matches 9 bases. With V trimmed by 0 bases and J by 2 bases, 16 bases remained unmatched. The CDR3 is 20 amino acids. Germline V gene lookup returns CDR1 MRHNA and CDR2 SNTAGT. This CDR3 is CASSDSQGRQGGSVQETQYF. The CDR3 coding sequence is TGTGCCAGCAGTGACTCCCAGGGGAGACAGGGGGGGTCTGTACAAGAGACCCAGTACTTC.

The chain employs TRBV5-4 and TRBJ2-2; a weak D match, TRBD1 (6 bases). The CDR3 is 15 residues long. CDR1 and CDR2 from the germline V gene are SGHNT and YYREEE (reference sequence). V lost 4 bases, J lost 7 bases, and 17 bases lay in between. The CDR3 coding sequence is TGTGCCAGCAGCCCCCGGGGCCTACAGGGCGGGGAGCTGTTTTTT. Translation gives CASSPRGLQGGELFF. The entire variable domain, with the rest obtained from reference TRBV5-4 and TRBJ2-2, is as follows: ETGVTQSPTHLIKTRGQQVTLRCSSQSGHNTVSWYQQALGQGPQFIFQYYREEENGRGNFPPRFSGLQFPNYSSELNVNALELDDSALYLCASSPRGLQGGELFFGEGSRLTVL.

V gene TRBV10-3 combines with J gene TRBJ2-3, with 12 bases fitting TRBD2. Germline V gene sequence: CDR1 ENHRY, CDR2 SYGVKD. The V segment lost 7 bases and the J segment 4 bases; nucleotides outside the gene matches: 9. The CDR3 runs 16 residues. CDR3 nucleotide sequence: TGTGCCATCACCGGACTAGCGGGGTTCTCCCCAGATACGCAGTATTTT. It codes for CAITGLAGFSPDTQYF.

The chain uses TRBV9 and TRBJ2-5; 9 nucleotides match TRBD1. The CDR3 spans 15 residues. V lost 3 bases and J lost 2; bases outside the gene matches: 5. Germline CDR1 reads SGDLS; CDR2 reads YYNGEE. CDR3 in DNA: TGTGCCAGCAGCGCCTGGACAGGGGAACAAGAGACCCAGTACTTC. This gives the protein CASSAWTGEQETQYF.

This sequence joins TRBV7-2 and TRBJ2-1; D unresolved. The CDR3 has 16 residues. Germline CDR1 SGHTA, CDR2 FQGNSA. Trimming pared 2 bases from V and 7 bases from J, leaving 18 bases between. The CDR3 region has the DNA TGTGCCAGCAGCTTAAGGCCGCGCCGGATGGGTAATGAGCAGTTCTTC. Translating gives CASSLRPRRMGNEQFF. The entire variable domain, with the rest obtained from reference TRBV7-2 and TRBJ2-1, is as follows: GAGVSQSPSNKVTEKGKDVELRCDPISGHTALYWYRQSLGQGLEFLIYFQGNSAPDKSGLPSDRFSAERTGGSVSTLTIQRTQQEDSAVYLCASSLRPRRMGNEQFFGPGTRLTVL.

This chain links TRBV30 with TRBJ1-2; no clear D. CDR1 and CDR2 (germline): GTSNPN, SVGIG (reference sequence). CDR3 length: 12 amino acids. Trimming took 1 base from V and 4 from J, leaving 7 bases between them. The CDR3, as DNA: TGTGCCTGGAGTGCTGGACCCTATGGCTACACCTTC. The encoded protein is CAWSAGPYGYTF.

The rearrangement uses TRBV2 and TRBJ2-7; 9 positions match TRBD1. This CDR3 is built from 15 residues. V was pared by 0 bases and J by 1 base, with 1 base of the junction left unmatched. CDR1 is SNHLY and CDR2 is FYNNEI in the germline V gene. The CDR3 coding sequence is TGTGCCAGCAGTGAAGCAGGGACAGGGTCCTACGAGCAGTACTTC. Encoded protein: CASSEAGTGSYEQYF.

The sample holds one count of this clone. This rearrangement joins TRBV28 to TRBJ1-2; D possibly corresponds to TRBD1 (6 bases). The CDR3 is made up of 15 amino acids. The V end lost 0 bases, the J end lost 8 bases, and 16 bases lay between the germline ends. The germline V gene has CDR1 MDHEN and CDR2 SYDVKM. The CDR3 spells CASSLWKSGATGYTF. The DNA for the CDR3 is TGTGCCAGCAGTTTATGGAAGTCGGGGGCGACGGGCTACACCTTC.

This chain uses TRBV27 with TRBJ1-1, with 7 bases fitting TRBD1. Trimming at V came to 6 bases and at J to 5 bases, leaving 9 bases not matched to a gene. The germline V gene encodes CDR1 MNHEY and CDR2 SMNVEV (reference sequence). This CDR3 comprises 14 residues. CDR3 nucleotides: TGTGCCAGCAGGCCCACAGGGGTTGATACTGAAGCTTTCTTT. The encoded protein is CASRPTGVDTEAFF.